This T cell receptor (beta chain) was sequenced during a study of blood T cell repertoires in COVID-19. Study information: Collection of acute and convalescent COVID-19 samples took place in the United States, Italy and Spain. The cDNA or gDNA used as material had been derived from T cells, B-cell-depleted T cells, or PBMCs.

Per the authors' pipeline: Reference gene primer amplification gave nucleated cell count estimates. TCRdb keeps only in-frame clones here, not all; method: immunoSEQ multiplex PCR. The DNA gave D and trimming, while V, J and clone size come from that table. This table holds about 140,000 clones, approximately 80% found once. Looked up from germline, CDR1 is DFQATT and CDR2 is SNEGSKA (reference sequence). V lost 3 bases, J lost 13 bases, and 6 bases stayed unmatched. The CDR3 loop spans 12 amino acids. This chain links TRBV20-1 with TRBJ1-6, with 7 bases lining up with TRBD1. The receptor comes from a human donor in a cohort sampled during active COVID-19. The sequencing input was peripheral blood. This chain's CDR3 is CSASRQGLPLHF. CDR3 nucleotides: TGCAGTGCTAGTAGACAGGGTCTGCCCCTCCACTTT.